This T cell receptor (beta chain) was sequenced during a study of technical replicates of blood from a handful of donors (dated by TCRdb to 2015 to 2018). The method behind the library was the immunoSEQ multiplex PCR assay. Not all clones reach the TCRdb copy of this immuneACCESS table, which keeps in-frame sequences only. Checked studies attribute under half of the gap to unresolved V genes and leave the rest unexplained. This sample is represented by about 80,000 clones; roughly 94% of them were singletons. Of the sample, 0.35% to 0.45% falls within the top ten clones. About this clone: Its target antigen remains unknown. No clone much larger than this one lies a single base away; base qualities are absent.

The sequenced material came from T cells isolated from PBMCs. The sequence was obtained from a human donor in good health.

The nucleotide sequence reads TGTGCCAGCAGTTTACAAGGGGTGAACACTGAAGCTTTCTTT. Translated, this is CASSLQGVNTEAFF. The rearranged segments are TRBV27 and TRBJ1-1, with TRBD1 as a weak D call on 5 bases. CDR1 and CDR2 are drawn from the germline V gene (reference sequence): MNHEY, SMNVEV. The CDR3 runs 14 amino acids, cysteine and phenylalanine included. Just CDR3 DNA is preserved here, 42 bases in frame from base 1. Deletion took 2 bases off V and 0 bases off J, with a span of 7 bases between the germline ends.